A selection of T cell receptor beta chains follows, all from one sample in a study of T cell responses to AZD1222 COVID-19 vaccine. The repertoire was sequenced with immunoSEQ multiplex PCR; TCRdb's copy has only in-frame clones and lacks some. The table records around 110,000 clones, less than 90% of them present only once. Material: peripheral blood, obtained on day 0 of AZD1222 vaccination. The receptors come from an adult in good health. CDR3s include the opening cysteine and the closing phenylalanine or tryptophan. The D gene is left open where the match is weak. Part of the rows lack a size; the others show once, few, many or a class for expanded clones.

v_gene	d_gene	j_gene	abundance	CDR3aa	CDR3nt
TRBV28	TRBD2	TRBJ2-7	.	CASKLAGAPPNEQYF	TGTGCCAGCAAACTAGCGGGAGCTCCTCCTAACGAGCAGTACTTC
TRBV19	TRBD1	TRBJ2-5	.	CASTGTGQETQYF	TGTGCCAGTACTGGGACAGGGCAAGAGACCCAGTACTTC
TRBV6-1	.	TRBJ2-5	.	CASSEVRQIKETQYF	TGTGCCAGCAGTGAAGTGAGGCAGATTAAAGAGACCCAGTACTTC
TRBV7-9	.	TRBJ2-3	.	CASSLAGGARTDTQYF	TGTGCCAGCAGCTTAGCGGGGGGGGCTAGGACAGATACGCAGTATTTT
TRBV7-9	TRBD2	TRBJ2-1	.	CASSPSGGATRVYNEQFF	TGTGCCAGCAGCCCTAGCGGGGGGGCAACTCGGGTTTACAATGAGCAGTTCTTC
TRBV2	.	TRBJ2-7	.	CASSYSYEQYF	TGTGCCAGCAGCTACTCCTACGAGCAGTACTTC
TRBV19	.	TRBJ1-2	.	CASSIKGYYGYTF	TGTGCCAGTAGTATAAAGGGATACTATGGCTACACCTTC
TRBV6-4	.	TRBJ2-3	.	CASSVGGAADTQYF	TGTGCCAGCAGTGTGGGGGGGGCGGCAGATACGCAGTATTTT
TRBV24-1	.	TRBJ2-2	few	CATSDPTSANTGELFF	TGTGCCACCAGTGATCCGACAAGTGCGAACACCGGGGAGCTGTTTTTT
TRBV27	.	TRBJ2-7	.	CASSRYAPDSRTYEQYF	TGTGCCAGCAGTCGATATGCACCAGACTCGAGAACCTACGAGCAGTACTTC
TRBV14	.	TRBJ2-3	.	CASSQNGRVADTQYF	TGTGCCAGCAGCCAAAATGGGCGGGTGGCGGATACGCAGTATTTT
TRBV7-2	TRBD2	TRBJ2-1	.	CASSLAGGRGNNEQFF	TGTGCCAGCAGCTTAGCCGGCGGGAGGGGGAACAATGAGCAGTTCTTC
TRBV3-1/TRBV3-2	.	TRBJ1-4	.	CASSQGYEKLFF	TGTGCCAGCAGCCAGGGGTATGAAAAACTGTTTTTT
TRBV20-1	.	TRBJ2-1	.	CSVAPHEQFF	TGCAGTGTCGCACCCCATGAGCAGTTCTTC
TRBV7-9	.	TRBJ2-2	.	CASSLQETGELFF	TGTGCCAGCAGCTTACAAGAAACCGGGGAGCTGTTTTTT
TRBV7-8	.	TRBJ1-1	.	CASTLDRNTEAFF	TGTGCCAGCACCTTGGACAGGAACACTGAAGCTTTCTTT
TRBV5-5	.	TRBJ2-7	.	CASGGGRSPYEQYF	TGTGCCAGCGGAGGCGGACGAAGTCCCTACGAGCAGTACTTC
TRBV14	TRBD1	TRBJ1-2	.	CASSDRGSYGYTF	TGTGCCAGCAGCGACAGGGGGTCCTATGGCTACACCTTC
TRBV7-8	TRBD2	TRBJ2-1	.	CASSPGTRVDEQFF	TGTGCCAGCAGTCCCGGGACTAGGGTCGATGAGCAGTTCTTC
TRBV28	TRBD1	TRBJ2-7	.	CASSLSTGPYEQYF	TGTGCCAGCAGTTTATCGACAGGGCCGTACGAGCAGTACTTC
TRBV2	.	TRBJ1-1	.	CASTVRNTEAFF	TGTGCCAGCACTGTCAGGAACACTGAAGCTTTCTTT
TRBV28	TRBD1	TRBJ1-2	.	CASSLYLGQGHYGYTF	TGTGCCAGCAGTTTATATCTGGGACAGGGACACTATGGCTACACCTTC
TRBV3-1/TRBV3-2	.	TRBJ1-5	.	CASSPDSNQPQHF	TGTGCCAGCAGCCCGGACAGCAATCAGCCCCAGCATTTT
TRBV2	.	TRBJ1-5	.	CASRDSNQPQHF	TGTGCCAGCAGGGATAGCAATCAGCCCCAGCATTTT
TRBV4-1	.	TRBJ2-2	.	CASSQDSPGLGELFF	TGCGCCAGCAGCCAAGACTCCCCGGGCCTCGGGGAGCTGTTTTTT
TRBV30	TRBD2	TRBJ2-3	.	CAWGLGLAVGTDTQYF	TGTGCCTGGGGTTTGGGACTAGCGGTGGGGACAGATACGCAGTATTTT
TRBV27	TRBD1	TRBJ2-7	.	CATSQGTTYEQYF	TGTGCCACCTCACAGGGGACGACCTACGAGCAGTACTTC
TRBV3-1/TRBV3-2	TRBD1	TRBJ1-2	.	CASSQVSRKRGTGWAGYTF	TGTGCCAGCAGCCAAGTTTCGCGCAAGAGGGGGACAGGTTGGGCTGGCTACACCTTC
TRBV7-8	TRBD1	TRBJ1-5	.	CASSLPPDRGRLHNQPQHF	TGTGCCAGCAGCTTACCGCCTGACAGGGGGAGACTACACAATCAGCCCCAGCATTTT
TRBV3-1/TRBV3-2	.	TRBJ1-1	.	CASSMSVGTEAFF	TGTGCCAGCAGTATGTCAGTTGGCACTGAAGCTTTCTTT
TRBV27	.	TRBJ2-1	.	CASSLSYGTGPYNEQFF	TGTGCCAGCAGTTTATCGTACGGGACGGGTCCCTACAATGAGCAGTTCTTC
TRBV6-5	.	TRBJ1-2	.	CASSQGDPYGYTF	TGTGCCAGCAGCCAAGGAGACCCTTATGGCTACACCTTC
TRBV15	.	TRBJ2-2	.	CATSREGAETGELFF	TGTGCCACCAGCAGAGAGGGGGCTGAAACCGGGGAGCTGTTTTTT
TRBV5-1	TRBD1	TRBJ1-6	.	CASRFGQESSYNSPLHF	TGCGCCAGCAGGTTCGGACAGGAAAGCTCCTATAATTCACCCCTCCACTTT
TRBV19	TRBD1	TRBJ1-1	few	CASRSDRGLTAFF	TGTGCCAGTAGGTCGGACAGGGGGTTAACAGCTTTCTTT
TRBV27	TRBD1	TRBJ2-7	.	CASTSGTAGNEQYF	TGTGCCAGCACTTCCGGGACAGCCGGGAACGAGCAGTACTTC
TRBV3-1/TRBV3-2	.	TRBJ2-2	.	CASSQDEAGDTGELFF	TGTGCCAGCAGCCAAGATGAGGCAGGGGACACCGGGGAGCTGTTTTTT
TRBV7-3	.	TRBJ2-3	few	CASSLKAPPGLSDTQYF	TGTGCCAGCAGCCTTAAGGCCCCCCCCGGGTTATCAGATACGCAGTATTTT
TRBV5-1	.	TRBJ2-7	once	CASSLASRVEQYF	TGCGCCAGCAGCTTGGCCTCGAGGGTCGAGCAGTACTTC
TRBV9	.	TRBJ2-7	.	CASSVGPGSSYEQYF	TGTGCCAGCAGCGTAGGGCCAGGGAGCTCCTACGAGCAGTACTTC